This is a list of T cell receptor beta chains from one sample in a study of glioma-infiltrating T cells after dendritic cell vaccination. Method: immunoSEQ multiplex PCR; TCRdb's copy keeps in-frame clones and lacks some. The sample records about 82,000 clones, 80% to 85% being singletons. The sequences come from blood, collected after dendritic cell vaccination. These receptors were taken from a human donor with glioblastoma. CDR3s include the opening cysteine and the closing phenylalanine or tryptophan. The order of the fields is V gene, J gene, D gene, clone size, CDR3 DNA, CDR3 protein. A D gene is named only where the DNA matches it firmly. Clone size is given for some rows only: seen once, a few or many times, or a class if the clone is expanded.

V: TRBV6-5
J: TRBJ1-2
D: .
size: .
DNA: TGTGCCAGCAGTTACCGGAGGATCCCTAACTATGGCTACACCTTC
CDR3: CASSYRRIPNYGYTF

V: TRBV5-5
J: TRBJ1-5
D: .
size: .
DNA: TGTGCCAGCAGCTCAATAGGAGGAGGTAGCAATCAGCCCCAGCATTTT
CDR3: CASSSIGGGSNQPQHF

V: TRBV28
J: TRBJ1-1
D: .
size: .
DNA: TGTGCCAGCAGCCTAGTAAACACTGAAGCTTTCTTT
CDR3: CASSLVNTEAFF

V: TRBV7-2
J: TRBJ2-5
D: .
size: .
DNA: TGTGCCAGCAGCACCCGGGGGACCGGGACCCAGTACTTC
CDR3: CASSTRGTGTQYF

V: TRBV5-1
J: TRBJ1-1
D: .
size: .
DNA: TGCGCCAGCAGCTTGGACGGGGCTGAAGCTTTCTTT
CDR3: CASSLDGAEAFF

V: TRBV9
J: TRBJ2-1
D: .
size: .
DNA: TGTGCCAGCAGCGTAGCACAGGAGAACTACAATGAGCAGTTCTTC
CDR3: CASSVAQENYNEQFF

V: TRBV20-1
J: TRBJ2-2
D: .
size: once
DNA: TGCAGTGCGACCAGGGCCGGGGAGCTGTTTTTT
CDR3: CSATRAGELFF

V: TRBV4-2
J: TRBJ1-1
D: .
size: .
DNA: TGTGCCAGCAGCCAATCGGAGGGGACGAACACTGAAGCTTTCTTT
CDR3: CASSQSEGTNTEAFF

V: TRBV10-3
J: TRBJ1-3
D: TRBD1
size: .
DNA: TGTGCCATCAGTGGGAGACAGGGGGCCTCTGGAAACACCATATATTTT
CDR3: CAISGRQGASGNTIYF

V: TRBV4-3
J: TRBJ2-6
D: .
size: .
DNA: TGCGCCAGCAGTTCTGGCAGGGGGGCTGGGGCCAACGTCCTGACTTTC
CDR3: CASSSGRGAGANVLTF

V: TRBV7-3
J: TRBJ2-1
D: TRBD2
size: .
DNA: TGTGCCAGCAGCTTAGCGGGGGGAAACAATGAGCAGTTCTTC
CDR3: CASSLAGGNNEQFF

V: TRBV7-8
J: TRBJ2-3
D: .
size: .
DNA: TGTGCCAGCAGCCTAGGGGCCTCCACAGATACGCAGTATTTT
CDR3: CASSLGASTDTQYF

V: TRBV4-1
J: TRBJ2-7
D: TRBD1
size: .
DNA: TGCGCCAGCAGCCCCCTGGACAGGTCTGGCTACGAGCAGTACTTC
CDR3: CASSPLDRSGYEQYF

V: TRBV29-1
J: TRBJ2-1
D: TRBD1
size: .
DNA: TGCAGCGTTGAAGACCACTACAGGGGGAGCTCCTACAATGAGCAGTTCTTC
CDR3: CSVEDHYRGSSYNEQFF

V: TRBV29-1
J: TRBJ2-2
D: .
size: .
DNA: TGCAGCGTTGACCAGGGGCAGGGACGCACCGGGGAGCTGTTTTTT
CDR3: CSVDQGQGRTGELFF

V: TRBV7-8
J: TRBJ2-7
D: TRBD1
size: .
DNA: TGTGCCAGCAGCTCCGGGACAGGGCATGAGTTC
CDR3: CASSSGTGHEF

V: TRBV5-6
J: TRBJ2-3
D: .
size: .
DNA: TGTGCCAGCAGCTTGGACAGCCCTAGCACAGATACGCAGTATTTT
CDR3: CASSLDSPSTDTQYF

V: TRBV6-5
J: TRBJ2-7
D: TRBD2
size: .
DNA: TGTGCCAGCAGTCGGACTAGCGGGGGCTACGAGCAGTACTTC
CDR3: CASSRTSGGYEQYF

V: TRBV7-9
J: TRBJ1-6
D: .
size: .
DNA: TGTGCCAGCAGCTTGAGCGCGGGGGGGGCCAATTCACCCCTCCACTTT
CDR3: CASSLSAGGANSPLHF

V: TRBV11-2
J: TRBJ2-7
D: .
size: few
DNA: TGTGCCAGCAGCTTAGGGACACAGTACGAGCAGTACTTC
CDR3: CASSLGTQYEQYF

V: TRBV6-1
J: TRBJ1-2
D: .
size: .
DNA: TGTGCCAGCAGAGAGGAGCAGTCTAACTATGGCTACACCTTC
CDR3: CASREEQSNYGYTF

V: TRBV15
J: TRBJ2-7
D: .
size: .
DNA: TGTGCCACCAGCAGAGATCTCCGAGACGAGCAGTACTTC
CDR3: CATSRDLRDEQYF

V: TRBV27
J: TRBJ1-5
D: .
size: few
DNA: TGTGCCAGCAGTCCTCGGTTCCAGGGCCTGGACAATCAGCCCCAGCATTTT
CDR3: CASSPRFQGLDNQPQHF

V: TRBV2
J: TRBJ2-1
D: TRBD1
size: .
DNA: TGTGCCAGCAGTGAAAGCAGGACAGGGCATGAGCAGTTCTTC
CDR3: CASSESRTGHEQFF

V: TRBV19
J: TRBJ2-7
D: TRBD1
size: .
DNA: TGTGCCAGTACTCCCGCCGGGACAGAAGCCTACGAGCAGTACTTC
CDR3: CASTPAGTEAYEQYF

V: TRBV9
J: TRBJ2-3
D: TRBD1
size: .
DNA: TGTGCCAGCAGCTATCAAACAGGGGTGGGCACAGATACGCAGTATTTT
CDR3: CASSYQTGVGTDTQYF

V: TRBV5-1
J: TRBJ2-3
D: TRBD2
size: .
DNA: TGCGCCAGCAGCCCTCGACTAGCGGGCCTCACAGATACGCAGTATTTT
CDR3: CASSPRLAGLTDTQYF

V: TRBV29-1
J: TRBJ2-3
D: TRBD1
size: .
DNA: TGCAGCGTTGGACAGGGCGGAGATACGCAGTATTTT
CDR3: CSVGQGGDTQYF

V: TRBV7-9
J: TRBJ1-1
D: TRBD1
size: .
DNA: TGTGCCAGCAGCTTGGGACAGGGAATAGCTGAAGCTTTCTTT
CDR3: CASSLGQGIAEAFF

V: TRBV2
J: TRBJ2-2
D: TRBD1
size: .
DNA: TGTGCCAGCGCCCGGGACAGCGATACCGGGGAGCTGTTTTTT
CDR3: CASARDSDTGELFF

V: TRBV9
J: TRBJ2-6
D: TRBD2
size: .
DNA: TGTGCCAGCAGCGTGCCATTGGGACTACCCTCTGGGGCCAACGTCCTGACTTTC
CDR3: CASSVPLGLPSGANVLTF

V: TRBV5-5
J: TRBJ2-2
D: TRBD2
size: .
DNA: TGTGCCAGCAGCTTAGCGGGGGTTATCACCGGGGAGCTGTTTTTT
CDR3: CASSLAGVITGELFF

V: TRBV30
J: TRBJ1-5
D: TRBD1
size: .
DNA: TGTGCCTGGAGTTCTAGCAGGACAGGGGAGGATCAGCCCCAGCATTTT
CDR3: CAWSSSRTGEDQPQHF

V: TRBV19
J: TRBJ2-7
D: TRBD2
size: .
DNA: TGTGCCAGTAGTAACGGGGGGGCCTACGAGCAGTACTTC
CDR3: CASSNGGAYEQYF

V: TRBV5-1
J: TRBJ1-6
D: .
size: .
DNA: TGCGCCAGCACCCAAACGGGGGTTGTTGGTTCACCCCTCCACTTT
CDR3: CASTQTGVVGSPLHF

V: TRBV2
J: TRBJ2-5
D: TRBD1
size: .
DNA: TGTGCCAGTCGACAGGGGAACCAAGAGACCCAGTACTTC
CDR3: CASRQGNQETQYF

V: TRBV4-1
J: TRBJ2-3
D: TRBD2
size: .
DNA: TGCGCCAGCAGCCAAGAACGGGAGCGGGGGGGCACAGATACGCAGTATTTT
CDR3: CASSQERERGGTDTQYF

V: TRBV19
J: TRBJ2-2
D: TRBD2
size: .
DNA: TGTGCCAGTAGTGAACCTAGCGGGGGGGCCACCACCGGGGAGCTGTTTTTT
CDR3: CASSEPSGGATTGELFF

V: TRBV5-6
J: TRBJ1-2
D: TRBD1
size: .
DNA: TGTGCCAGCACGTGGGGGACAGAGGTGGGTGGCTACACCTTC
CDR3: CASTWGTEVGGYTF

V: TRBV5-1
J: TRBJ2-1
D: .
size: once
DNA: TGCGCCAGCAGCGAAACCCTTAGCTCCTACAATGAGCAGTTCTTC
CDR3: CASSETLSSYNEQFF

V: TRBV5-6
J: TRBJ2-7
D: .
size: .
DNA: TGTGCCAGCAGCTTGGGGACTCCAGAATCCTACGAGCAGTACTTC
CDR3: CASSLGTPESYEQYF

V: TRBV5-1
J: TRBJ2-2
D: TRBD2
size: .
DNA: TGCGCCAGCAGCACCGGGACTAGCGACACCGGGGAGCTGTTTTTT
CDR3: CASSTGTSDTGELFF

V: TRBV11-3
J: TRBJ2-2
D: .
size: .
DNA: TGTGCCAGCAGCTTGTACAGGGACGGGGAGCTGTTTTTT
CDR3: CASSLYRDGELFF

V: TRBV9
J: TRBJ2-1
D: .
size: .
DNA: TGTGCCAGCAGCTCCCTAAAGAATGAGCAGTTCTTC
CDR3: CASSSLKNEQFF

V: TRBV7-2
J: TRBJ1-2
D: TRBD1
size: .
DNA: TGTGCCAGCAGCTCCCGGGACAGGGGATATGGCTACACCTTC
CDR3: CASSSRDRGYGYTF

V: TRBV19
J: TRBJ1-3
D: .
size: .
DNA: .
CDR3: CASSISVQGANENTIYF

V: TRBV29-1
J: TRBJ1-1
D: .
size: .
DNA: TGCAGCGTTGGGAGGATCGGGGACACTGAAGCTTTCTTT
CDR3: CSVGRIGDTEAFF

V: TRBV7-7
J: TRBJ2-5
D: TRBD1
size: .
DNA: TGTGCTAGCAGCTCCCGACAGGGGGACCAAGAGACCCAGTACTTC
CDR3: CASSSRQGDQETQYF

V: TRBV29-1
J: TRBJ1-1
D: TRBD1
size: .
DNA: TGCAGCGTTGACAGGGGGCTGAACACTGAAGCTTTCTTT
CDR3: CSVDRGLNTEAFF

V: TRBV19
J: TRBJ1-5
D: .
size: .
DNA: TGTGCCAGTAACCCCCAAACTGGACAGATTAATCAGCCCCAGCATTTT
CDR3: CASNPQTGQINQPQHF

V: TRBV5-5
J: TRBJ1-2
D: TRBD1
size: .
DNA: TGTGCCAGCAGCGAACCGACAGGGGGAGTTTATGGCTACACCTTC
CDR3: CASSEPTGGVYGYTF

V: TRBV27
J: TRBJ2-1
D: .
size: .
DNA: TGTGCCAGCAGTTTATCAATAACAGGGTGGTACAATGAGCAGTTCTTC
CDR3: CASSLSITGWYNEQFF

V: TRBV14
J: TRBJ2-4
D: TRBD2
size: .
DNA: TGTGCCAGCAGCCAATCACTAGCGGAAGCCAAAAACATTCAGTACTTC
CDR3: CASSQSLAEAKNIQYF

V: TRBV9
J: TRBJ2-3
D: TRBD1
size: .
DNA: TGTGCCAGCAGCGCAGGGACAGGCAAAAGCACAGATACGCAGTATTTT
CDR3: CASSAGTGKSTDTQYF

V: TRBV6-1
J: TRBJ2-1
D: TRBD2
size: .
DNA: TGTGCCAGCAGTGAAAGGCTACTAGCGGGGCCTAGCTCCTACAATGAGCAGTTCTTC
CDR3: CASSERLLAGPSSYNEQFF

V: TRBV30
J: TRBJ2-7
D: TRBD1
size: .
DNA: TGTGCCTGGAGAGACCGGGACAGGGCAAACTACGAGCAGTACTTC
CDR3: CAWRDRDRANYEQYF

V: TRBV6-5
J: TRBJ2-7
D: TRBD1
size: .
DNA: TGTGCCAGCAGTTACTCGGGGGACAGGGGGCACGAGCAGTACTTC
CDR3: CASSYSGDRGHEQYF